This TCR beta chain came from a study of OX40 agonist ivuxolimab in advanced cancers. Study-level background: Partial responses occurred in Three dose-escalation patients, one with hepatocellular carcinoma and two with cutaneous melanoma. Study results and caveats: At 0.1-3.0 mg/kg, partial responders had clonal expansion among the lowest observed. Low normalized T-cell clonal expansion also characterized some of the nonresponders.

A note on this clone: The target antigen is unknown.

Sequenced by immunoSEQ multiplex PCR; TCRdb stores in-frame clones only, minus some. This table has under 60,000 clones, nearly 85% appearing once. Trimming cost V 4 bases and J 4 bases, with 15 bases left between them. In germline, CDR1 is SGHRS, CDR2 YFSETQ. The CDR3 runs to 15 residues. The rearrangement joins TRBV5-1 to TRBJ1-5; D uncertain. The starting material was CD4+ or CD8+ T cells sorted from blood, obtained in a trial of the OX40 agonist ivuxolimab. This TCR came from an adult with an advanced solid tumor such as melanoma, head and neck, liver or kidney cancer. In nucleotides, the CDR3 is TGCGCCAGCAGCCACGACGGGTTGGGAAATCAGCCCCAGCATTTT. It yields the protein CASSHDGLGNQPQHF.